This T cell receptor beta chain stems from a study of T cells in Graves' hyperthyroidism and ophthalmopathy. V was clipped by 0 bases and J by 8 bases, with 17 bases between them. The CDR3 loop spans 15 amino acids. CDR1 is SGHRS, CDR2 YFSETQ, per germline. Amplification of TCR beta CDR3 regions used RNA as the template. HTBI primers were used for first-round RT-PCR of the TCR CDR3. TCRdb ran MiXCR on the multiplex PCR reads and lists one entry per CDR3 protein. The table shows fewer than 550,000 distinct CDR3 sequences, with less than 25% occurring only once. The sample holds a few counts of this clonotype.

The sequencing input was blood. This clonotype originated in a woman between 25 and 40 years old with Graves' ophthalmopathy. The chain is built from TRBV5-1 and TRBJ1-2; no reliable D call. The CDR3 DNA reads TGCGCCAGCAGCTTGGCCTCCGGCGCTACTAACGGCTACACCTTC. Translated: CASSLASGATNGYTF. Looking up the rest from reference TRBV5-1 and TRBJ1-2 gives the full variable domain: KAGVTQTPRYLIKTRGQQVTLSCSPISGHRSVSWYQQTPGQGLQFLFEYFSETQRNKGNFPGRFSGRQFSNSRSEMNVSTLELGDSALYLCASSLASGATNGYTFGSGTRLTVV.